Listed below are T cell receptor beta chains from one sample, sequenced in a study of T cells in Graves' hyperthyroidism and ophthalmopathy. MiXCR, applied by TCRdb to the multiplex PCR reads, yields one record per CDR3 protein. This table holds hundreds of thousands of distinct CDR3 sequences, approximately 25% found once. The sequenced material came from blood. Receptor source: a woman in her twenties or thirties with Graves' ophthalmopathy. CDR3s include the opening cysteine and the closing phenylalanine or tryptophan. A D gene is named only where the DNA matches it firmly. Only part of the rows carry a size: once, few, many, or a class if the clone is expanded.

CASSPKLGGFVNTEAFF	TGTGCCAGCAGCCCTAAACTAGGGGGATTTGTGAACACTGAAGCTTTCTTT	TRBV14	TRBJ1-1	.	many
CASSSNQGLGAFF	TGTGCCAGCAGTTCGAATCAGGGGCTCGGAGCTTTCTTT	TRBV12-3/TRBV12-4	TRBJ1-1	.	many
CSGAFGDTIYF	TGCAGCGGGGCTTTTGGTGACACCATATATTTT	TRBV20-1	TRBJ1-3	.	.
CSARDQRGGIYEQYF	TGCAGTGCTAGAGACCAGCGGGGGGGCATCTACGAGCAGTACTTC	TRBV20-1	TRBJ2-7	TRBD2	many
CAWSPQTGQRQETQYF	TGTGCCTGGAGTCCCCAGACAGGCCAGCGCCAAGAGACCCAGTACTTC	TRBV30	TRBJ2-5	.	.
CASSLRTGEFGPLHF	TGTGCCAGCAGTTTAAGGACGGGAGAATTCGGACCCCTCCACTTT	TRBV12-3/TRBV12-4	TRBJ1-6	.	many
CASRIQSSPLHF	TGTGCCAGCAGAATTCAGAGTTCACCCCTCCACTTT	TRBV6-1	TRBJ1-6	.	many
CSARVGGLYGYTF	TGCAGTGCTAGAGTTGGGGGCCTTTATGGCTACACCTTC	TRBV20-1	TRBJ1-2	.	many
CASSQTTGGRQPQHF	TGCGCCAGCAGCCAGACTACAGGGGGCCGGCAGCCCCAGCATTTT	TRBV4-1	TRBJ1-5	TRBD1	many
CSVKIYDRAINTEAFF	TGCAGCGTTAAAATTTACGACAGGGCCATAAACACTGAAGCTTTCTTT	TRBV29-1	TRBJ1-1	TRBD1	many
CASSARPPTDSNQPQHF	TGTGCCAGCAGTGCCCGACCGCCGACAGATAGCAATCAGCCCCAGCATTTT	TRBV6-1	TRBJ1-5	.	many
CASNRDTQETQYF	TGCGCCAGTAACCGGGACACACAAGAGACCCAGTACTTC	TRBV5-1	TRBJ2-5	.	.
CASSYSMETQYF	TGTGCCAGCAGTTACAGCATGGAGACCCAGTACTTC	TRBV6-5	TRBJ2-5	.	.
CASSYRGRVAFF	TGTGCCAGCAGTTACAGGGGGCGTGTGGCTTTCTTT	TRBV6-2/TRBV6-3	TRBJ1-1	TRBD1	many
CASSEWVRANYGYTF	TGTGCCAGCAGTGAATGGGTGAGAGCTAACTATGGCTACACCTTC	TRBV6-1	TRBJ1-2	.	.
CAIAWENYGYTF	TGTGCCATCGCCTGGGAGAACTATGGCTACACCTTC	TRBV10-3	TRBJ1-2	.	many
CASRTGTLETQYF	TGTGCCAGCAGAACGGGGACGTTAGAGACCCAGTACTTC	TRBV6-2/TRBV6-3	TRBJ2-5	.	many
CASSFDREAETQYF	TGTGCCAGCAGTTTCGACAGGGAGGCAGAGACCCAGTACTTC	TRBV6-2/TRBV6-3	TRBJ2-5	.	.
CSARDPGFFYGYTF	TGCAGTGCTAGAGATCCTGGGTTTTTCTATGGCTACACCTTC	TRBV20-1	TRBJ1-2	.	.
CAWSVLRGDQPQHF	TGTGCCTGGAGTGTATTAAGGGGCGATCAGCCCCAGCATTTT	TRBV30	TRBJ1-5	.	many
CSARDNLGLGSFEQYF	TGCAGTGCTAGAGATAATTTGGGACTTGGGAGTTTCGAGCAGTACTTC	TRBV20-1	TRBJ2-7	.	many
CASSINDQPQHF	TGTGCCAGCAGTATAAACGATCAGCCCCAGCATTTT	TRBV27	TRBJ1-5	.	many
CASSLDRVSTEAFF	TGTGCCAGCAGTCTTGACAGGGTAAGCACTGAAGCTTTCTTT	TRBV27	TRBJ1-1	TRBD1	medium-sized
CVSSGQQGATEAFF	TGCGTCAGCAGCGGCCAACAGGGGGCAACTGAAGCTTTCTTT	TRBV5-1	TRBJ1-1	TRBD1	.
CATSDLRLPINTGELFF	TGTGCCACCAGTGATTTGCGACTGCCCATTAACACCGGGGAGCTGTTTTTT	TRBV24-1	TRBJ2-2	.	.
CASSKGGRVSGNTIYF	TGTGCCAGCAGTAAAGGAGGGCGGGTATCTGGAAACACCATATATTTT	TRBV6-1	TRBJ1-3	.	many
CASSLTLGSNQPQHF	TGTGCCAGCAGTTTAACATTGGGTAGCAATCAGCCCCAGCATTTT	TRBV27	TRBJ1-5	.	.
CASRPTGGMRNEQYF	TGTGCCAGCAGGCCCACAGGGGGCATGAGAAACGAGCAGTACTTC	TRBV6-2/TRBV6-3	TRBJ2-7	TRBD1	many
CASSEGLSRTFF	TGTGCCAGCAGTGAGGGTCTGTCAAGAACTTTCTTT	TRBV6-1	TRBJ1-1	.	.
CATGARQIRIYGYTF	TGTGCCACCGGGGCTCGACAGATCCGAATCTATGGCTACACCTTC	TRBV24-1	TRBJ1-2	.	many
CASRRSGEETQYF	TGTGCCAGCAGACGTAGCGGGGAAGAGACCCAGTACTTC	TRBV7-9	TRBJ2-5	TRBD2	many
CASSPRRGPAPYEQYF	TGTGCCAGCAGCCCCCGGAGGGGGCCTGCTCCCTACGAGCAGTACTTC	TRBV11-2	TRBJ2-7	.	few
CASSLSGTGVSGYGYTF	TGTGCCAGCAGTTTATCCGGGACAGGGGTATCTGGCTATGGCTACACCTTC	TRBV2	TRBJ1-2	TRBD1	many
CASRPPGQEVGAFF	TGCGCCAGCAGACCCCCGGGACAGGAAGTGGGAGCTTTCTTT	TRBV5-1	TRBJ1-1	TRBD1	.
CASSLGFGRGYTF	TGTGCCAGCAGTTTGGGTTTCGGCCGGGGCTACACCTTC	TRBV12-3/TRBV12-4	TRBJ1-2	.	many
CASSEPRQGGGYYEQYF	TGTGCCAGCAGTGAACCCCGACAGGGTGGGGGCTACTACGAGCAGTACTTC	TRBV25-1	TRBJ2-7	TRBD1	few
CSASHTDTSSYEQYF	TGCAGTGCTAGTCATACCGATACGAGCTCCTACGAGCAGTACTTC	TRBV20-1	TRBJ2-7	.	many
CASSWGQNSGNTIYF	TGTGCCAGCAGCTGGGGACAGAACTCTGGAAACACCATATATTTT	TRBV7-8	TRBJ1-3	TRBD1	many
CASSSYGETQYF	TGTGCCAGCAGCTCGTACGGAGAGACCCAGTACTTC	TRBV7-2	TRBJ2-5	.	many
CASSLTRGYEQYF	TGTGCCAGCAGCTTAACGAGGGGCTACGAGCAGTACTTC	TRBV7-3	TRBJ2-7	.	many
CASSPPSHGELFF	TGTGCCAGCAGCCCACCCTCCCACGGGGAGCTGTTTTTT	TRBV7-2	TRBJ2-2	.	few
CASSQGASPIWSGELFF	TGCGCCAGCAGCCAAGGGGCATCCCCAATCTGGTCCGGGGAGCTGTTTTTT	TRBV4-1	TRBJ2-2	.	many
CASSLTDWAGGKTQYF	TGCGCCAGCAGCTTGACAGACTGGGCAGGGGGAAAGACCCAGTACTTC	TRBV5-1	TRBJ2-5	TRBD1	.
CASSLVVVLRANRRETQYF	TGTGCCAGCAGTTTAGTAGTTGTCTTGCGGGCAAATCGGCGGGAGACCCAGTACTTC	TRBV12-3/TRBV12-4	TRBJ2-5	.	few
CASSEGQKYYGYTF	TGTGCCAGCAGTGAAGGGCAGAAATACTATGGCTACACCTTC	TRBV6-1	TRBJ1-2	.	.
CASSLTFRVNTEAFF	TGTGCCAGCAGCTTAACGTTTCGGGTGAACACTGAAGCTTTCTTT	TRBV7-9	TRBJ1-1	.	many
CASSGYDYEQYF	TGTGCCAGCAGCGGTTACGACTACGAGCAGTACTTC	TRBV5-6	TRBJ2-7	.	.
CSASGVNQETQYF	TGCAGTGCTAGCGGGGTGAACCAAGAGACCCAGTACTTC	TRBV20-1	TRBJ2-5	.	.
CASKGSNYGYTF	TGTGCCAGCAAGGGGTCTAACTATGGCTACACCTTC	TRBV6-1	TRBJ1-2	.	many
CASSEDRGFGETQYF	TGCGCCAGCAGTGAAGACAGGGGGTTTGGTGAGACCCAGTACTTC	TRBV10-1	TRBJ2-5	TRBD1	.
CASSLGGHYGYTF	TGTGCCAGCAGCTTAGGAGGCCACTATGGCTACACCTTC	TRBV7-2	TRBJ1-2	.	many